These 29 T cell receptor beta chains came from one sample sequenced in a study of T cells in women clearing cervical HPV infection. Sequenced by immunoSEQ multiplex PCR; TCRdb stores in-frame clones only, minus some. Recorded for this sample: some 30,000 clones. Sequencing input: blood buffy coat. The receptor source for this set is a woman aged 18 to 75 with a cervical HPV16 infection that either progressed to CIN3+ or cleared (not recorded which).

The CDR3 bases that were read are TGTGCCGGGGCCGAGTCAGGGTTCACAGATACG. Translating gives CAGAESGFTDT. From start to end, the CDR3 is CAGAESGFTDTQYF. V and J are TRBV30 and TRBJ2-3, with D possibly TRBD1 on 5 matching bases. With the read ending 3 residues before the CDR3 end, the germline J gene is used to fill in that end. The CDR3 contains 14 residues. V was clipped by 8 bases and J by 2 bases, with 17 bases between them. CDR1 and CDR2 (germline): GTSNPN, SVGIG (reference sequence).

The sequenced part of the CDR3 DNA is TGCGCCAGCAGCTGGGCTAGCGGGAGTCAAGAGACC. It codes for CASSWASGSQET. The CDR3 in full is CASSWASGSQETQYF. The chain uses TRBV5-1 and TRBJ2-5, with 10 positions matching TRBD2. The sequence runs out 3 residues before the end of the CDR3; the remainder is reconstructed from the germline J gene. The V and J ends lost 3 bases and 2 bases, in that order; junction bases with no gene match: 4. Germline CDR1 SGHRS, CDR2 YFSETQ. The CDR3 runs 15 residues. Complete variable domain (other parts from reference TRBV5-1 and TRBJ2-5): KAGVTQTPRYLIKTRGQQVTLSCSPISGHRSVSWYQQTPGQGLQFLFEYFSETQRNKGNFPGRFSGRQFSNSRSEMNVSTLELGDSALYLCASSWASGSQETQYFGPGTRLLVL.

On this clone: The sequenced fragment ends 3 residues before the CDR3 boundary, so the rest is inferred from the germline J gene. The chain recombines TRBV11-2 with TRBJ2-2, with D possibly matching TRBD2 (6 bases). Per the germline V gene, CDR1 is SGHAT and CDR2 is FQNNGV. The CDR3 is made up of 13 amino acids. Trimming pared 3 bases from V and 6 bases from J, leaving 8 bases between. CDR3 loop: CASSFGGPGELFF. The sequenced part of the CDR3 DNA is TGTGCCAGCAGCTTTGGAGGGCCCGGGGAG. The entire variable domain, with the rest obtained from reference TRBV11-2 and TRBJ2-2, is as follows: EAGVAQSPRYKIIEKRQSVAFWCNPISGHATLYWYQQILGQGPKLLIQFQNNGVVDDSQLPKDRFSAERLKGVDSTLKIQPAKLEDSAVYLCASSFGGPGELFFGEGSRLTVL.

The DNA read from the CDR3 is TGCGCCAGCACCCCGGGACAGGGGACCAACTATGGC. As protein: CASTPGQGTNYG. The complete CDR3 reads CASTPGQGTNYGYTF. The chain links TRBV5-1 to TRBJ1-2, with 10 nucleotides matching TRBD1. The read terminates 3 residues ahead of where the CDR3 ends, so the germline J gene completes it. Germline CDR1 is SGHRS and CDR2 is YFSETQ. This CDR3 has 15 residues. The V and J ends lost 6 bases and 2 bases, in that order; junction bases with no gene match: 7.

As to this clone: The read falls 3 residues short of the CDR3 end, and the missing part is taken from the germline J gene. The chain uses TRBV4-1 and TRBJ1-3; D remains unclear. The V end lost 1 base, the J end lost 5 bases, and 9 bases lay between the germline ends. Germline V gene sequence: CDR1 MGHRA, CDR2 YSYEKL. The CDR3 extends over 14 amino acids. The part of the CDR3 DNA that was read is TGCGCCAGCAGCCAAGGGCCAGTTCGAAACACC. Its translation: CASSQGPVRNT. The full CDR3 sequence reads CASSQGPVRNTIYF.

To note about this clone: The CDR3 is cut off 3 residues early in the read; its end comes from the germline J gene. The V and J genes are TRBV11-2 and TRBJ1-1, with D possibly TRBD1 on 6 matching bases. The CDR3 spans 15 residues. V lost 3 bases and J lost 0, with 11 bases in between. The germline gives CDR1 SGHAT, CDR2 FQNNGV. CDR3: CASSLENRVNTEAFF. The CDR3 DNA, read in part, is TGTGCCAGCAGCTTGGAAAACAGGGTGAACACTGAA.

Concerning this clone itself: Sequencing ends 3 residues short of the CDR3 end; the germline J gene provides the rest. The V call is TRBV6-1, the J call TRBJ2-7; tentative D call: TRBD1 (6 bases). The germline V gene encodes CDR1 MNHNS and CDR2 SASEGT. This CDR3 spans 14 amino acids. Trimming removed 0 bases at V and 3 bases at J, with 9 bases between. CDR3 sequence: CASSEAWGHYEQYF. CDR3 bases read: TGTGCCAGCAGTGAAGCGTGGGGGCACTACGAG.

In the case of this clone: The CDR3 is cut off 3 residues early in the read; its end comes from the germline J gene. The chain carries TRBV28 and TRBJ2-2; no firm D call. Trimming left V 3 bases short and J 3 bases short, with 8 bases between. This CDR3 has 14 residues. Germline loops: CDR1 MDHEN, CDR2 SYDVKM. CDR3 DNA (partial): TGTGCCAGCAGTTTCTCGAGGTACACCGGGGAG. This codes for CASSFSRYTGE. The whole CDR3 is CASSFSRYTGELFF.

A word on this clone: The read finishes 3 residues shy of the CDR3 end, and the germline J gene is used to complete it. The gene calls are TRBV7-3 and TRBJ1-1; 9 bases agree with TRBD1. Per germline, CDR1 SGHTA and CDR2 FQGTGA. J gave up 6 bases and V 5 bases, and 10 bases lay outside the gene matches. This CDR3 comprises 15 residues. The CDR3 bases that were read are TGTGCCAGCAGCCGATCCGGACAGGGGCATTCTGAA. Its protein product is CASSRSGQGHSE. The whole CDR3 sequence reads CASSRSGQGHSEAFF.

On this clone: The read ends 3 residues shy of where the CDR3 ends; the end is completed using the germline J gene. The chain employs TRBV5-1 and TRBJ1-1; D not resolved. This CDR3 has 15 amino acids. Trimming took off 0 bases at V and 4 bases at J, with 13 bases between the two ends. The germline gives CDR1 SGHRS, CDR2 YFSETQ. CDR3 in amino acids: CASSLVAGGSTEAFF. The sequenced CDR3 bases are TGCGCCAGCAGCTTGGTTGCGGGCGGTAGCACTGAA.

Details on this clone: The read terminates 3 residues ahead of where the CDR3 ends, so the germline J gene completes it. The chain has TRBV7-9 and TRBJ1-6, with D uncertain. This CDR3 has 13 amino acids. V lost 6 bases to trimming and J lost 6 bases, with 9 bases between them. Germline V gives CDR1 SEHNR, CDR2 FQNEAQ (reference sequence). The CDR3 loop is CASSLGVNSPLHF. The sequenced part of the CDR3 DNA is TGTGCCAGCAGTCTCGGGGTTAATTCACCC.

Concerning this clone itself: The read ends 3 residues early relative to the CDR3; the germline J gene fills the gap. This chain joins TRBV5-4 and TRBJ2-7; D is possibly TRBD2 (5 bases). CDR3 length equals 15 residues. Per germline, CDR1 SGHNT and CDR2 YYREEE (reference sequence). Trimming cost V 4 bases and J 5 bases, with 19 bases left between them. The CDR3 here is CASSPQVGQRNEQYF. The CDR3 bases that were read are TGTGCCAGCAGCCCTCAAGTAGGGCAGCGGAACGAG.

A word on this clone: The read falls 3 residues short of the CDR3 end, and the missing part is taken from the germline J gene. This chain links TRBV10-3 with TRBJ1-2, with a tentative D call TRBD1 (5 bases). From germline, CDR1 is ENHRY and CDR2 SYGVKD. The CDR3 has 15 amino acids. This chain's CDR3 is CAISSDRISSYDYTF. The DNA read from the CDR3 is TGTGCCATCAGCTCTGACAGAATTAGCTCCTACGAC.

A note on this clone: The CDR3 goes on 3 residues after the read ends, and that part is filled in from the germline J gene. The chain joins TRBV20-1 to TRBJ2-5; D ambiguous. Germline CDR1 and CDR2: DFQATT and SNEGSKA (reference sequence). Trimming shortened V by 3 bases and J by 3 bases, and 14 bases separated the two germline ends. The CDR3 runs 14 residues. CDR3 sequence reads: CSASGRPLEETQYF. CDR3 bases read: TGCAGTGCTAGCGGCAGGCCCCTCGAAGAGACC.

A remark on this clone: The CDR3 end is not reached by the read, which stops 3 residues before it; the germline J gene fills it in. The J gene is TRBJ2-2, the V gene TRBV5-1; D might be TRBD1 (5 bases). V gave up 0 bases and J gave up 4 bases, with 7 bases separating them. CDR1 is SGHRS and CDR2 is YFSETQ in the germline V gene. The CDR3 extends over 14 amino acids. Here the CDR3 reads CASSLAQGTGELFF. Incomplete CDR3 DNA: TGCGCCAGCAGCTTGGCCCAGGGCACCGGGGAG.

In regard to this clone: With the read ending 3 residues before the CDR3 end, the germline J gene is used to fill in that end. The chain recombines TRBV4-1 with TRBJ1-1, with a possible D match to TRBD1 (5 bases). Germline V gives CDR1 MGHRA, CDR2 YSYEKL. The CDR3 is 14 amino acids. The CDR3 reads CASSPRGGGREAFF. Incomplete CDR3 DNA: TGCGCCAGCAGCCCAAGGGGTGGGGGGAGAGAA.

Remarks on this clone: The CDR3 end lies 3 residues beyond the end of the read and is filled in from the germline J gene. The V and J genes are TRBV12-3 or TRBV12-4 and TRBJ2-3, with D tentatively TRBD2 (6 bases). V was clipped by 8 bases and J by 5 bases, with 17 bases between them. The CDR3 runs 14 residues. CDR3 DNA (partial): TGTGCCAGCGCCCGGGGCGGGGCAGGAGATACG. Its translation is CASARGGAGDT. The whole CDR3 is CASARGGAGDTQYF.

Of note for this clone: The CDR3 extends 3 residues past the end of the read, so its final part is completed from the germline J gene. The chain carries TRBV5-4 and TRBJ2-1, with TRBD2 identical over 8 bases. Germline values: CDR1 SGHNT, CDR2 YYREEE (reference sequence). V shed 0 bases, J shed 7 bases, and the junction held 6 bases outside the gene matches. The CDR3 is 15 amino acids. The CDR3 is CASSLGAGVENEQFF. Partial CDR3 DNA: TGTGCCAGCAGCTTGGGAGCGGGGGTGGAAAATGAG.

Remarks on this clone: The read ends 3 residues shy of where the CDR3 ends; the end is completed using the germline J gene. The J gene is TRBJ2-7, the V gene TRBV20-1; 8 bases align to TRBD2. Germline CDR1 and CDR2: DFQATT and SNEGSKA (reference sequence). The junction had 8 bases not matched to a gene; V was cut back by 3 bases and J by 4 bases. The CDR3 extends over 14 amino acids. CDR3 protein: CSASQTSGGYEQYF. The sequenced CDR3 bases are TGCAGTGCTAGTCAAACTAGCGGTGGGTACGAG.

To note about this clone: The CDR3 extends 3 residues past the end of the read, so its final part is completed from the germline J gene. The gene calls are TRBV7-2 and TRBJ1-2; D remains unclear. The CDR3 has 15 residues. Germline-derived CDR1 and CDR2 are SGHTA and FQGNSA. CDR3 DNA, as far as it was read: TGTGCCAGCAGCCCCCAGGCGACTAGCGGTTACGAC. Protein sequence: CASSPQATSGYD. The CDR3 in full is CASSPQATSGYDYTF.

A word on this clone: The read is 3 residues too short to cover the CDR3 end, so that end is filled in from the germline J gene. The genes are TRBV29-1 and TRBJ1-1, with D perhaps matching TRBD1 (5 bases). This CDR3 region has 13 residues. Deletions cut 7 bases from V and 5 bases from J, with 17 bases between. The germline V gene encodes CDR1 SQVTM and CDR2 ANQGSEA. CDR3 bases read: TGCAGCGCCGGGGGACTACTGAGGACTGAA. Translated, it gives CSAGGLLRTE. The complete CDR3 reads CSAGGLLRTEAFF.

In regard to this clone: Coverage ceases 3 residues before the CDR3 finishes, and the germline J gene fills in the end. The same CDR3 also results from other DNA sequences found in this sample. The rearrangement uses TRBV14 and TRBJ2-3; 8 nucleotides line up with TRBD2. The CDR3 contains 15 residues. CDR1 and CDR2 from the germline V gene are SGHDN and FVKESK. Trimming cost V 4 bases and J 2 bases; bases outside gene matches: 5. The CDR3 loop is CASSRGGRFTDTQYF. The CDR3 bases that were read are TGTGCCAGCAGCCGCGGGGGGAGGTTCACAGATACG.

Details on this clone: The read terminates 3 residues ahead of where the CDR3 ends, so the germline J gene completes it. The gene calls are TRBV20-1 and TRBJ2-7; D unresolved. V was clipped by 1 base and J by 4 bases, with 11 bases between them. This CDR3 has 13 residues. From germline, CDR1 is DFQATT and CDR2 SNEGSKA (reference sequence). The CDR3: CSARASAEYEQYF. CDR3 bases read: TGCAGTGCTAGAGCCTCGGCGGAGTACGAG.

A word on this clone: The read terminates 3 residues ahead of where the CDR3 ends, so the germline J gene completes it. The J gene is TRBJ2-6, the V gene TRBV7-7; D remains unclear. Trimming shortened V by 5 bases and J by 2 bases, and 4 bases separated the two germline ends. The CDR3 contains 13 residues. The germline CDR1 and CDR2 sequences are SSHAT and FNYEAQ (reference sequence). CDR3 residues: CASSPAGANVLTF. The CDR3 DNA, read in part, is TGTGCCAGCAGCCCGGCTGGGGCCAACGTC.

The CDR3 loop is CASSLGQSTGELFF. The part of the CDR3 DNA that was read is TGTGCCAGCAGCTTGGGGCAGTCCACCGGGGAG. The chain carries TRBV5-5 and TRBJ2-2; no definite D call. The sequence runs out 3 residues before the end of the CDR3; the remainder is reconstructed from the germline J gene. CDR1 and CDR2 (germline): SGHKS, YYEKEE (reference sequence). CDR3 length equals 14 residues. Between the trimmed V and J ends, which lost 0 bases and 4 bases, there was a span of 7 bases.

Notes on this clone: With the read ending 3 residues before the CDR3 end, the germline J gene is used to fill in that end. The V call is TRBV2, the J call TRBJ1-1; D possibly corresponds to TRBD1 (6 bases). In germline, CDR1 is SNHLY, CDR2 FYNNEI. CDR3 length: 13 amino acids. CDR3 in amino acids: CASSEDSQETAFF. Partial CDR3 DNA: TGTGCCAGCAGTGAGGACAGTCAAGAGACA.

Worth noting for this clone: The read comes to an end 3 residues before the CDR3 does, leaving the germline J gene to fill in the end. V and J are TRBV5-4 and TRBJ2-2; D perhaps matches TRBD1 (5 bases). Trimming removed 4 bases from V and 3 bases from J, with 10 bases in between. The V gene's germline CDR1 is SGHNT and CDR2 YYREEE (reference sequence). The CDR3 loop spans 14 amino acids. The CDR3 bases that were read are TGTGCCAGCAGCCTCAGGGTTGACACCGGGGAG. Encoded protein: CASSLRVDTGE. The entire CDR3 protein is CASSLRVDTGELFF. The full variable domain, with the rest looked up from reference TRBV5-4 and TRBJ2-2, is ETGVTQSPTHLIKTRGQQVTLRCSSQSGHNTVSWYQQALGQGPQFIFQYYREEENGRGNFPPRFSGLQFPNYSSELNVNALELDDSALYLCASSLRVDTGELFFGEGSRLTVL.

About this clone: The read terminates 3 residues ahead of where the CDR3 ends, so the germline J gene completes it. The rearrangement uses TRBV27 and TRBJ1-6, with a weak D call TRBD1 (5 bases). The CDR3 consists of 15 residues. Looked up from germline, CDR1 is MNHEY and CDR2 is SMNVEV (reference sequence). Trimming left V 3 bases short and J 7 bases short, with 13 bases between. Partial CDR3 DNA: TGTGCCAGCAGTTTTATCCAGGGAGGCAATTCACCC. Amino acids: CASSFIQGGNSP. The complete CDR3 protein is CASSFIQGGNSPLHF.

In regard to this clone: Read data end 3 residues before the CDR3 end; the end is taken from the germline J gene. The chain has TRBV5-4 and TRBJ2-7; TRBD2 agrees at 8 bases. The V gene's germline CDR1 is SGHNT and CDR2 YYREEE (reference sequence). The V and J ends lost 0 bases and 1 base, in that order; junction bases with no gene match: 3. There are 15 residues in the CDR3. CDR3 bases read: TGTGCCAGCAGCTTGGGGCGGGGGGCGTCCTACGAG. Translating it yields CASSLGRGASYE. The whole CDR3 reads CASSLGRGASYEQYF.